The 22 T cell receptor beta chains below all came from one sample that was sequenced in a study of T cells in Graves' hyperthyroidism and ophthalmopathy. Amplification targeted TCR beta CDR3 regions from RNA transcripts. A first-round RT-PCR of the TCR CDR3 used the HTBI primer set. TCRdb re-called the multiplex PCR reads through MiXCR, storing one row per CDR3 protein. The sample holds under 800,000 distinct CDR3 sequences, 14% seen once. Sequenced: blood. Receptors originate from a woman aged 18 to 35 with Graves' hyperthyroidism.

The chain is built from TRBV7-9 and TRBJ2-1; 7 bases are shared with TRBD1. V trimming: 3 bases; J trimming: 7 bases; junction bases outside the gene matches: 6. The CDR3 extends over 14 amino acids. From germline, CDR1 is SEHNR and CDR2 FQNEAQ (reference sequence). CDR3 sequence reads: CASSFHTGANEQFF. The CDR3, as DNA: TGTGCCAGCAGCTTTCATACAGGGGCAAATGAGCAGTTCTTC. Based on the CDR3 plus reference TRBV7-9 and TRBJ2-1, the full variable domain is DTGVSQNPRHKITKRGQNVTFRCDPISEHNRLYWYRQTLGQGPEFLTYFQNEAQLEKSRLLSDRFSAERPKGSFSTLEIQRTEQGDSAMYLCASSFHTGANEQFFGPGTRLTVL.

This clonotype was observed at least ten times. The chain joins TRBV9 to TRBJ1-2, with D hard to call. Germline loops: CDR1 SGDLS, CDR2 YYNGEE. This CDR3 contains 13 residues. V lost 2 bases to trimming and J lost 8 bases, with 13 bases between them. CDR3 loop: CASSVREGYGYTF. In DNA form, the CDR3 reads TGTGCCAGCAGCGTTCGGGAGGGATACGGCTACACCTTC.

V usage is TRBV7-9 and J usage is TRBJ2-1; TRBD2 agrees at 8 bases. The CDR3 has 18 amino acids. Germline assignment: CDR1 SEHNR and CDR2 FQNEAQ (reference sequence). V trimming: 5 bases; J trimming: 6 bases; junction bases outside the gene matches: 18. The CDR3 is CASSSSDLSGVPLNEQFF. CDR3 nucleotide sequence: TGTGCCAGCAGCAGCTCGGACCTTAGCGGGGTCCCCCTCAATGAGCAGTTCTTC. The full variable domain, in which reference TRBV7-9 and TRBJ2-1 provide the parts outside the CDR3, is DTGVSQNPRHKITKRGQNVTFRCDPISEHNRLYWYRQTLGQGPEFLTYFQNEAQLEKSRLLSDRFSAERPKGSFSTLEIQRTEQGDSAMYLCASSSSDLSGVPLNEQFFGPGTRLTVL.

This clonotype has just a few counts. This chain joins TRBV9 and TRBJ2-2; tentative D call: TRBD2 (5 bases). The CDR3 extends over 16 amino acids. Germline V gene data show CDR1 as SGDLS and CDR2 as YYNGEE. V gave up 0 bases and J gave up 4 bases, with 13 bases separating them. The CDR3 DNA reads TGTGCCAGCAGCGTAGATTGGCGGGCGAGCACCGGGGAGCTGTTTTTT. Translated: CASSVDWRASTGELFF. The full variable domain, in which reference TRBV9 and TRBJ2-2 provide the parts outside the CDR3, is DSGVTQTPKHLITATGQRVTLRCSPRSGDLSVYWYQQSLDQGLQFLIQYYNGEERAKGNILERFSAQQFPDLHSELNLSSLELGDSALYFCASSVDWRASTGELFFGEGSRLTVL.

The table lists this clonotype with many counts. The V call is TRBV7-9, the J call TRBJ2-3; the D is unclear. CDR3 length equals 13 residues. Germline lookup yields CDR1 SEHNR and CDR2 FQNEAQ (reference sequence). Trimming shortened V by 1 base and J by 2 bases, and 4 bases separated the two germline ends. Here the CDR3 DNA reads TGTGCCAGCAGCTTAGTTAACACAGATACGCAGTATTTT. Its protein is CASSLVNTDTQYF.

In this sample, this clonotype turned up many times. J is TRBJ1-1 and V is TRBV11-2; the D gene is possibly TRBD1 (5 bases). V was pared by 4 bases and J by 5 bases, with 17 bases between. The length of the CDR3 is 15 residues. CDR1 is SGHAT and CDR2 is FQNNGV in the germline V gene. CDR3 sequence (DNA): TGTGCCAGCAGCTCCCGGGCGGGGGAAGGAACTGAAGCTTTCTTT. Protein: CASSSRAGEGTEAFF.

This clonotype was detected many times. V usage is TRBV30 and J usage is TRBJ2-1; TRBD1 agrees at 7 bases. CDR1 GTSNPN and CDR2 SVGIG come from the germline V gene (reference sequence). V lost 0 bases and J lost 12; bases outside the gene matches: 5. There are 12 residues in the CDR3. The CDR3 DNA follows: TGTGCCTGGAGTGTAGACAGGGATGTGCAGTTCTTC. This encodes CAWSVDRDVQFF.

This clonotype came up a few times. The chain couples TRBV7-2 to TRBJ2-5; weak D call: TRBD2 (5 bases). This CDR3 is 14 amino acids long. V dropped 5 bases and J dropped 3 bases, with 13 bases sitting between them. Per the germline V gene, CDR1 is SGHTA and CDR2 is FQGNSA. CDR3 nucleotides: TGTGCCAGCAGCATAATGAGGGAGAAAGAGACCCAGTACTTC. Translating gives CASSIMREKETQYF.

This clonotype turned up a few times. The chain recombines TRBV29-1 with TRBJ2-1; D is undetermined. Germline values: CDR1 SQVTM, CDR2 ANQGSEA. Trimming cost V 6 bases and J 7 bases, with 4 bases left between them. The CDR3 has 9 residues. The CDR3 here is CSVQNEQFF. The CDR3 bases are TGCAGCGTCCAGAATGAGCAGTTCTTC.

There are many counts of this clonotype. This chain connects TRBV27 to TRBJ2-6, with 12 positions matching TRBD2. The CDR3 is made up of 18 amino acids. Germline CDR1 and CDR2: MNHEY and SMNVEV (reference sequence). Trimming removed 6 bases from V and 0 bases from J; junction bases left unmatched: 6. Written as DNA, the CDR3 is TGTGCCAGCAGAGAGGGACTAGCGGGTACCTCTGGGGCCAACGTCCTGACTTTC. Amino acids: CASREGLAGTSGANVLTF.

The J gene is TRBJ1-5, the V gene TRBV20-1, with D perhaps TRBD1 (5 bases). Germline CDR1 reads DFQATT; CDR2 reads SNEGSKA (reference sequence). Trimming cost V 0 bases and J 7 bases, with 19 bases left between them. The CDR3 has 16 amino acids. CDR3 region: CSARDGGLPDGQPQHF. The DNA for the CDR3 is TGCAGTGCTAGAGATGGGGGACTTCCCGATGGACAGCCCCAGCATTTT.

This clonotype has more than one count but fewer than ten. The chain links TRBV24-1 to TRBJ2-1; TRBD2 might be the D (7 bases). The CDR3 extends over 14 amino acids. Trimming removed 4 bases at V and 8 bases at J, with 14 bases between. The V gene's germline CDR1 is KGHDR and CDR2 SFDVKD. The CDR3 loop is CATSEPRGGDEQFF. The CDR3 DNA is TGTGCCACCAGTGAGCCGAGGGGGGGTGATGAGCAGTTCTTC.

The V call is TRBV9, the J call TRBJ2-7; 8 positions match TRBD2. Germline V gene sequence: CDR1 SGDLS, CDR2 YYNGEE. Losses at the gene ends were 3 bases for V and 7 bases for J; bases not matched to a gene: 12. The CDR3 spans 15 residues. The DNA of the CDR3 is TGTGCCAGCAGCGCGGAAACGGGGGGGTGGGGAGAGCAGTACTTC. Its translation: CASSAETGGWGEQYF.

This clonotype appeared many times. The chain carries TRBV2 and TRBJ2-5, with 13 nucleotides matching TRBD2. The V gene's germline CDR1 is SNHLY and CDR2 FYNNEI. The ends lost 8 bases at V and 3 bases at J; junction bases unmatched: 9. CDR3 size: 16 residues. CDR3 bases: TGTGCCAGCCTAGGGACTAGCGGGGTTCTGAAAGAGACCCAGTACTTC. Translating gives CASLGTSGVLKETQYF.

CDR3 sequence reads: CASSSQTGTSSYEQYF. CDR3 DNA: TGTGCCAGCTCAAGCCAGACAGGGACGAGCTCCTACGAGCAGTACTTC. V usage is TRBV18 and J usage is TRBJ2-7, with 7 bases identical to TRBD1. The CDR3 is 16 residues long. CDR1 KGHSH and CDR2 LQKENI come from the germline V gene. Trimming took 5 bases from V and 0 from J; bases not matched to a gene: 10.

There are many counts of this clonotype. The V call is TRBV28, the J call TRBJ2-1; D perhaps matches TRBD2 (5 bases). The CDR3 totals 13 residues. V was cut by 4 bases and J by 8 bases, with 12 bases left in between. Germline values: CDR1 MDHEN, CDR2 SYDVKM. The CDR3 region is CASSSPGSDEQFF. The CDR3, as DNA: TGTGCCAGCAGTTCCCCGGGGTCGGATGAGCAGTTCTTC.

This clonotype was observed a few times. The chain combines TRBV20-1 with TRBJ2-7, with D perhaps TRBD1 (6 bases). CDR1 and CDR2 from the germline V gene are DFQATT and SNEGSKA (reference sequence). Trimming removed 1 base from V and 2 bases from J, with 18 bases in between. The CDR3 consists of 16 residues. The CDR3 coding sequence is TGCAGTGCTAGAGCCTTAGACAGGCAATCCCCCTACGAGCAGTACTTC. It codes for CSARALDRQSPYEQYF.

This clonotype was seen ten or more times. The chain joins TRBV7-9 to TRBJ1-2; no clear D. Germline CDR1 is SEHNR and CDR2 is FQNEAQ (reference sequence). This CDR3 region has 14 residues. V shed 1 base and J shed 2 bases, with 8 bases lying between them. In nucleotides, the CDR3 is TGTGCCAGCAGCTTAGGGCAGTCCAACTATGGCTACACCTTC. Protein sequence: CASSLGQSNYGYTF. Drawing the rest from reference TRBV7-9 and TRBJ1-2, the complete variable domain is DTGVSQNPRHKITKRGQNVTFRCDPISEHNRLYWYRQTLGQGPEFLTYFQNEAQLEKSRLLSDRFSAERPKGSFSTLEIQRTEQGDSAMYLCASSLGQSNYGYTFGSGTRLTVV.

This clonotype was counted ten times or more. The chain carries TRBV20-1 and TRBJ2-5; D call uncertain. V shed 6 bases and J shed 3 bases, with 5 bases lying between them. The CDR3 totals 10 residues. Germline lookup yields CDR1 DFQATT and CDR2 SNEGSKA (reference sequence). CDR3 protein: CSALEETQYF. The DNA of the CDR3 is TGCAGTGCCTTGGAAGAGACCCAGTACTTC.

This clonotype was seen repeatedly, ten times or more. This sequence joins TRBV7-8 and TRBJ2-1, with TRBD2 identical over 9 bases. The CDR3 spans 15 residues. V shed 7 bases, J shed 8 bases, and the junction held 12 bases outside the gene matches. Germline CDR1 SGHVS, CDR2 FQNEAQ. The CDR3 sequence: CASITGGLAMDEQFF. For the CDR3, the DNA is TGTGCCAGCATCACTGGAGGACTAGCGATGGATGAGCAGTTCTTC.

The chain employs TRBV2 and TRBJ1-2; a possible D gene is TRBD1 (6 bases). V lost 4 bases, J lost 6 bases, and 15 bases lay in between. Germline CDR1 and CDR2: SNHLY and FYNNEI. The CDR3 length is 14 residues. CDR3 residues: CASSVLGGTDGYTF. Written as DNA, the CDR3 is TGTGCCAGCAGTGTCTTAGGGGGGACTGATGGCTACACCTTC.

This clonotype was recorded many times. This chain connects TRBV29-1 to TRBJ2-7; perhaps TRBD1 as D (6 bases). V dropped 6 bases and J dropped 0 bases, with 15 bases sitting between them. CDR1 is SQVTM and CDR2 is ANQGSEA in the germline V gene. This CDR3 comprises 14 residues. CDR3 nucleotide sequence: TGCAGCGTCGCCCGGGACACGAGCTCCTACGAGCAGTACTTC. Protein product: CSVARDTSSYEQYF.